The 31 T cell receptor beta chains below all came from one sample that was sequenced in a study of cytotoxic CD8 clonotypes in ibrutinib-treated CLL. Here immunoSEQ multiplex PCR was the method, and the copy in TCRdb shows in-frame clones only, minus some. Seen here are over 200,000 clones, 75% to 80% observed once, and the top ten hold roughly 10%. Specimen: PBMCs, collected after 12 months of ibrutinib treatment. These receptors originate from a human donor with chronic lymphocytic leukemia.

The chain uses TRBV6-7 and TRBJ1-5; no clear D gene. TRBV6-7 is known as an ORF, though its function is uncertain. This CDR3 spans 19 amino acids. V lost 2 bases to trimming and J lost 2 bases, with 22 bases between them. This chain's CDR3 is CASSYPIGRDFLCNQPQHF. The CDR3 nucleotides are TGTGCCAGCAGTTACCCTATTGGAAGGGATTTCCTATGCAATCAGCCCCAGCATTTT.

The chain has TRBV14 and TRBJ1-1, with TRBD1 as a possible D gene (6 bases). Germline loops: CDR1 SGHDN, CDR2 FVKESK. With 1 base removed from V and 5 bases from J, the gap between germline ends came to 11 bases. CDR3 length: 14 amino acids. The CDR3 region is CASSQVSQGTEAFF. The DNA of the CDR3 is TGTGCCAGCAGCCAAGTATCTCAGGGGACTGAAGCTTTCTTT.

V and J are TRBV29-1 and TRBJ2-7; 7 positions agree with TRBD2. The CDR3 is 13 amino acids. J was trimmed by 2 bases and V by 4 bases; bases with no gene match: 5. Germline V lookup: CDR1 SQVTM, CDR2 ANQGSEA. The CDR3 reads CSVGRDYPYEQYF. DNA of the CDR3: TGCAGCGTTGGAAGGGACTACCCCTACGAGCAGTACTTC.

The chain couples TRBV25-1 to TRBJ1-2; weak D call: TRBD1 (5 bases). CDR1 and CDR2 (germline): MGHDK, SYGVNS. V lost 7 bases to trimming and J lost 4 bases, with 22 bases between them. The CDR3 sequence is 16 residues long. The CDR3 loop reads CASTPRDLQAPYGYTF. CDR3 coding DNA: TGTGCCAGCACCCCGAGGGATCTACAGGCCCCCTATGGCTACACCTTC.

This clone came up once. The V call is TRBV6-6, the J call TRBJ1-2; 7 bases map to TRBD1. The trim removed 7 bases at V and 4 bases at J, leaving 6 bases unmatched. Germline-derived CDR1 and CDR2 are MNHNY and SVGAGI (reference sequence). This CDR3 is 13 amino acids long. The CDR3 DNA sequence: TGTGCCAGCACCCCGGGACAGCCCTATGGCTACACCTTC. Residues: CASTPGQPYGYTF.

The sample holds one count of this clone. The chain combines TRBV19 with TRBJ1-1; 7 nucleotides agree with TRBD1. The CDR3 contains 15 residues. Germline trimming cut 4 bases from V and 2 bases from J; bases unmatched to any gene: 7. Germline V gives CDR1 LNHDA, CDR2 SQIVND (reference sequence). This chain's CDR3 is CASSTSGQLNTEAFF. Written as DNA, the CDR3 is TGTGCCAGTAGTACGTCGGGACAGCTCAACACTGAAGCTTTCTTT. Based on the CDR3 plus reference TRBV19 and TRBJ1-1, the full variable domain is DGGITQSPKYLFRKEGQNVTLSCEQNLNHDAMYWYRQDPGQGLRLIYYSQIVNDFQKGDIAEGYSVSREKKESFPLTVTSAQKNPTAFYLCASSTSGQLNTEAFFGQGTRLTVV.

The rearrangement uses TRBV4-1 and TRBJ2-5; D might be TRBD1 (5 bases). V was clipped by 0 bases and J by 5 bases, with 10 bases between them. The CDR3 spans 14 residues. The germline CDR1 and CDR2 sequences are MGHRA and YSYEKL. CDR3 bases: TGCGCCAGCAGCCAAGATAACAGGCGGGAGACCCAGTACTTC. Translated, it gives CASSQDNRRETQYF.

The V call is TRBV23-1, the J call TRBJ1-5; 12 bases match TRBD1. TRBV23-1 is reported as an ORF; its role is uncertain. V dropped 6 bases and J dropped 3; count of bases not matched to a gene: 9. This CDR3 is 17 amino acids long. This CDR3 reads CASSPAGQGAYNQPQHF. The CDR3, as DNA: TGCGCCAGCAGCCCAGCGGGACAGGGGGCCTACAATCAGCCCCAGCATTTT.

The chain uses TRBV9 and TRBJ2-1, with D possibly matching TRBD2 (5 bases). Trimming shortened V by 7 bases and J by 2 bases, and 16 bases separated the two germline ends. Germline CDR1 SGDLS, CDR2 YYNGEE. The CDR3 consists of 15 residues. The DNA for the CDR3 is TGTGCCAGCTCTTGGGCGGGCGACCCCTACAATGAGCAGTTCTTC. Translating gives CASSWAGDPYNEQFF.

This CDR3 is CASSFGTSYTGELFF. CDR3 nucleotides: TGTGCCAGCAGTTTCGGGACTTCCTACACCGGGGAGCTGTTTTTT. The rearrangement uses TRBV28 and TRBJ2-2; TRBD2 might be the D (6 bases). The CDR3 contains 15 residues. V was trimmed by 3 bases and J by 3 bases, leaving 11 bases between them. From germline, CDR1 is MDHEN and CDR2 SYDVKM.

The chain couples TRBV6-5 to TRBJ1-3, with D unresolved. The CDR3 runs to 16 residues. V lost 2 bases and J lost 0, with 11 bases in between. The germline V gene encodes CDR1 MNHEY and CDR2 SVGAGI. The CDR3 bases are TGTGCCAGCAGTTACGAGGAACCGTCCTCTGGAAACACCATATATTTT. Its translation: CASSYEEPSSGNTIYF.

The rearrangement uses TRBV19 and TRBJ2-1, with D possibly matching TRBD1 (5 bases). The CDR3 is 13 amino acids. V was pared by 8 bases and J by 5 bases, with 13 bases between. The germline V gene encodes CDR1 LNHDA and CDR2 SQIVND (reference sequence). The DNA of the CDR3 is TGTGCCAGTCGACAAGGGGCTAACAATGAGCAGTTCTTC. It yields the protein CASRQGANNEQFF.

This clone was seen a few times. Other nucleotide sequences in the sample specify the same CDR3. This CDR3 is CASSGTGNQPQHF. The CDR3 nucleotides read TGTGCCAGTAGCGGGACAGGCAATCAGCCCCAGCATTTT. V usage is TRBV19 and J usage is TRBJ1-5; 7 bases map to TRBD1. J gave up 2 bases and V 6 bases, and 1 base lay outside the gene matches. The CDR3 runs to 13 residues. Germline V gene lookup returns CDR1 LNHDA and CDR2 SQIVND (reference sequence). Looking up the rest from reference TRBV19 and TRBJ1-5 gives the full variable domain: DGGITQSPKYLFRKEGQNVTLSCEQNLNHDAMYWYRQDPGQGLRLIYYSQIVNDFQKGDIAEGYSVSREKKESFPLTVTSAQKNPTAFYLCASSGTGNQPQHFGDGTRLSIL.

Concerning this clone: It differs at one base from a far larger clone, so likely a read error. This sequence joins TRBV7-3 and TRBJ2-6; the D call may be TRBD1 or TRBD2 (5 bases each). V was shortened by 2 bases and J by 2 bases, with 13 bases between the two germline ends. Germline assignment: CDR1 SGHTA and CDR2 FQGTGA. The CDR3 is 17 amino acids. The CDR3 DNA is TGTGCCAGCAGCTTAGCCGAGGGGTTTGCTGGGGCCAACGTCCTGACTTTC. Translation: CASSLAEGFAGANVLTF.

This rearrangement joins TRBV7-9 to TRBJ2-1; D gene uncertain. Trimming stripped 1 base from V and 5 bases from J, with 12 bases between. This CDR3 contains 15 residues. Per germline, CDR1 SEHNR and CDR2 FQNEAQ (reference sequence). This CDR3 is CASSLVGSPDNEQFF. The CDR3 region has the DNA TGTGCCAGCAGCTTAGTGGGCAGCCCAGACAATGAGCAGTTCTTC.

The chain uses TRBV4-1 and TRBJ1-5, with 12 bases matching TRBD1. The CDR3 totals 18 residues. In germline, CDR1 is MGHRA, CDR2 YSYEKL. The junction had 9 bases not matched to a gene; V was cut back by 1 base and J by 5 bases. CDR3 loop: CASSQATPGQGADQPQHF. CDR3 in DNA: TGCGCCAGCAGCCAAGCTACCCCGGGACAGGGGGCGGATCAGCCCCAGCATTTT.

This clone occurred once. The chain links TRBV28 to TRBJ2-1; 7 bases line up with TRBD2. This CDR3 is built from 16 residues. The V and J ends lost 5 bases and 5 bases, in that order; junction bases with no gene match: 12. Germline CDR1 MDHEN, CDR2 SYDVKM. The DNA for the CDR3 is TGTGCCAGCAGTCCCGTCGTTGGGGGGGTTGACAATGAGCAGTTCTTC. Protein sequence: CASSPVVGGVDNEQFF.

DNA for the CDR3: TGTGCCAGCAGTCCCCATTGGACTAGCAGACACAATGAGCAGTTCTTC. It translates to CASSPHWTSRHNEQFF. The chain employs TRBV28 and TRBJ2-1; TRBD2 matches at 8 bases. The junction had 11 bases not matched to a gene; V was cut back by 5 bases and J by 5 bases. Germline V gives CDR1 MDHEN, CDR2 SYDVKM. The CDR3 runs 16 residues. Supplemented by reference TRBV28 and TRBJ2-1, the full variable domain reads DVKVTQSSRYLVKRTGEKVFLECVQDMDHENMFWYRQDPGLGLRLIYFSYDVKMKEKGDIPEGYSVSREKKERFSLILESASTNQTSMYLCASSPHWTSRHNEQFFGPGTRLTVL.

The rearrangement links TRBV27 to TRBJ2-5; D unclear. The CDR3 consists of 13 residues. Germline V gene lookup returns CDR1 MNHEY and CDR2 SMNVEV (reference sequence). With 1 base removed from V and 3 bases from J, the gap between germline ends came to 6 bases. The CDR3 loop reads CASSLWEKETQYF. The CDR3 DNA reads TGTGCCAGCAGTTTATGGGAAAAAGAGACCCAGTACTTC.

This sequence joins TRBV27 and TRBJ2-2, with 16 positions matching TRBD2. J lost 4 bases, V lost 0 bases, and 2 bases had no gene match. The germline CDR1 and CDR2 sequences are MNHEY and SMNVEV (reference sequence). The CDR3 is 18 residues long. This chain's CDR3 is CASSLSGLAGGPTGELFF. DNA for the CDR3: TGTGCCAGCAGTTTATCGGGACTAGCGGGAGGGCCCACCGGGGAGCTGTTTTTT.

The rearrangement joins TRBV5-5 to TRBJ2-7; D is uncertain. The CDR3 is 13 amino acids. Germline V lookup: CDR1 SGHKS, CDR2 YYEKEE (reference sequence). V was pared by 4 bases and J by 1 base, with 9 bases between. Here the CDR3 reads CASSLVPSYEQYF. The CDR3 DNA follows: TGTGCCAGCAGCCTTGTCCCTTCCTACGAGCAGTACTTC. Looking up the rest from reference TRBV5-5 and TRBJ2-7 gives the full variable domain: DAGVTQSPTHLIKTRGQQVTLRCSPISGHKSVSWYQQVLGQGPQFIFQYYEKEERGRGNFPDRFSARQFPNYSSELNVNALLLGDSALYLCASSLVPSYEQYFGPGTRLTVT.

This chain connects TRBV6-5 to TRBJ2-7; a possible D gene is TRBD1 (5 bases). The CDR3 has 14 amino acids. V lost 5 bases, J lost 6 bases, and 17 bases lay in between. CDR1 is MNHEY and CDR2 is SVGAGI in the germline V gene. CDR3 nucleotide sequence: TGTGCCAGCAGTCCGACAGCAAGCCCTCTCGAGCAGTACTTC. It yields the protein CASSPTASPLEQYF.

This clone has at least ten counts. The chain couples TRBV6-4 to TRBJ2-3; D is perhaps TRBD2 (5 bases). Germline V lookup: CDR1 MRHNA, CDR2 SNTAGT. This CDR3 is 15 amino acids long. V was pared by 4 bases and J by 4 bases, with 15 bases between. CDR3 loop: CASSAQLGSADTQYF. DNA for the CDR3: TGTGCCAGCAGTGCGCAACTAGGTAGCGCAGATACGCAGTATTTT.

The chain is built from TRBV27 and TRBJ2-7; no clear D gene. Trimming took off 0 bases at V and 3 bases at J, with 6 bases between the two ends. Germline V gives CDR1 MNHEY, CDR2 SMNVEV (reference sequence). This CDR3 region has 13 residues. The CDR3 sequence: CASSLSLSYEQYF. As DNA, the CDR3 is TGTGCCAGCAGTTTATCCTTGAGCTACGAGCAGTACTTC.

The chain is built from TRBV6-6 and TRBJ1-2, with 10 bases fitting TRBD1. The length of the CDR3 is 13 residues. The ends lost 6 bases at V and 8 bases at J; junction bases unmatched: 6. Germline V lookup: CDR1 MNHNY, CDR2 SVGAGI (reference sequence). For the CDR3, the DNA is TGTGCCAGCAGACCGACAGGGGGCTGGGGCTACACCTTC. Its protein is CASRPTGGWGYTF.

V is TRBV29-1 and J is TRBJ1-5; 7 bases match TRBD1. V gave up 4 bases and J gave up 6 bases; unmatched junction bases: 6. This CDR3 has 13 amino acids. The germline gives CDR1 SQVTM, CDR2 ANQGSEA. The DNA of the CDR3 is TGCAGCGTTGGGCCAGGGGGAAGTCAGCCCCAGCATTTT. Encoded protein: CSVGPGGSQPQHF.

This chain links TRBV5-8 with TRBJ1-2; D perhaps matches TRBD1 (5 bases). Per the germline V gene, CDR1 is SGHTS and CDR2 is YDEGEE. Trimming shortened V by 4 bases and J by 14 bases, and 18 bases separated the two germline ends. This CDR3 region has 12 residues. CDR3 loop: CASSPRAGSYTF. CDR3 coding DNA: TGTGCCAGCAGCCCCCGGGCAGGGTCGTATACCTTC.

The rearrangement uses TRBV18 and TRBJ1-1; TRBD1 might be the D (6 bases). This CDR3 contains 15 residues. The V and J ends lost 0 bases and 1 base respectively, with 9 bases between them. The germline CDR1 and CDR2 sequences are KGHSH and LQKENI. CDR3 sequence (DNA): TGTGCCAGCTCACCACCGGGGGCCCGGAACACTGAAGCTTTCTTT. Its translation is CASSPPGARNTEAFF.

This clone was detected only a few times. At one of its ends the junction is not consistent with the germline gene, which may arise from a read error. The chain is built from TRBV7-7 and TRBJ2-7, with D tentatively TRBD1 (6 bases). The CDR3 runs 17 residues. From germline, CDR1 is SSHAT and CDR2 FNYEAQ (reference sequence). This CDR3 is CASSSHPLAGVFYEQYF. CDR3 nucleotides: TGTGCTAGCAGCTCACACCCGCTGGCAGGGGTGTTCTACGAGCAGTACTTC.

The V call is TRBV5-1, the J call TRBJ2-3; the D gene is possibly TRBD2 (6 bases). Trimming left V 4 bases short and J 5 bases short, with 17 bases between. Germline V lookup: CDR1 SGHRS, CDR2 YFSETQ. The CDR3 has 15 residues. CDR3 sequence: CASSGTGRRGDTQYF. CDR3 nucleotide sequence: TGCGCCAGCAGCGGCACGGGACGGAGGGGAGATACGCAGTATTTT.

This sequence joins TRBV2 and TRBJ2-7, with D unresolved. The CDR3 loop spans 13 amino acids. Deletions cut 3 bases from V and 2 bases from J, with 8 bases between. Germline V lookup: CDR1 SNHLY, CDR2 FYNNEI. The CDR3 loop reads CASSESHPYEQYF. In DNA form, the CDR3 reads TGTGCCAGCAGTGAGTCCCACCCCTACGAGCAGTACTTC.